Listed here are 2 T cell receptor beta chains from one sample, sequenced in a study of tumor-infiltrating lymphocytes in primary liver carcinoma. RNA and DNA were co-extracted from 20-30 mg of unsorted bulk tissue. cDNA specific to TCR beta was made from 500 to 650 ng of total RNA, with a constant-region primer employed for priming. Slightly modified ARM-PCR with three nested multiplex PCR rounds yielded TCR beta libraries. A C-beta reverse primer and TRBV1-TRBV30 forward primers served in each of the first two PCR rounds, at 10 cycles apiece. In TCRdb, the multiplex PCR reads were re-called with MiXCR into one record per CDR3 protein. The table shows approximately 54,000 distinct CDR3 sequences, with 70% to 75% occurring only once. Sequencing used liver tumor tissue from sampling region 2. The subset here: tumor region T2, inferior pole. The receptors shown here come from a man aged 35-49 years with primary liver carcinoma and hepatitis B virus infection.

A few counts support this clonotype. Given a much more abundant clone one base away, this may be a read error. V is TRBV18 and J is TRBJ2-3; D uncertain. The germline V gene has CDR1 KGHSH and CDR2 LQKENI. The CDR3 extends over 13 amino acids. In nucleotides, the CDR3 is TGTACCAGCTCACCACCCAGCACAGATACGCAGTATTTT. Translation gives CTSSPPSTDTQYF.

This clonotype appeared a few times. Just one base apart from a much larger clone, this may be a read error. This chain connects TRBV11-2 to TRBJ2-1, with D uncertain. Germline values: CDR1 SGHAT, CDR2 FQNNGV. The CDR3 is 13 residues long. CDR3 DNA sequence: TGTGCCAGCAGCATCCGGAGTTTCAATGAGCAGTCCTTC. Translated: CASSIRSFNEQSF.